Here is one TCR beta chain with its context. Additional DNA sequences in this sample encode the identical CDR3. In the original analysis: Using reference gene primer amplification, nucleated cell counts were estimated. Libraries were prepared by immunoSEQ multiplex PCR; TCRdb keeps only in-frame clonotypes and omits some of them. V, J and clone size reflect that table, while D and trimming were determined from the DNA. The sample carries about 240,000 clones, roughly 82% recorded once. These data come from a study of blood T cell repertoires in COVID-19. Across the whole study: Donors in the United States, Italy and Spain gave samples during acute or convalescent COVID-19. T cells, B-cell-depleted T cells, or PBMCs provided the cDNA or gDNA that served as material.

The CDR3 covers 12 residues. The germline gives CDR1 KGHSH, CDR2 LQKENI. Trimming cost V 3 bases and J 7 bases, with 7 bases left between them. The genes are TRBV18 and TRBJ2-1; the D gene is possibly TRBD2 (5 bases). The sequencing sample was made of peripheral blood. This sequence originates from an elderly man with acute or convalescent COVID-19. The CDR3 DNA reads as TGTGCCAGCTCACCGGGAGCGAATGAGCAGTTCTTC. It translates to CASSPGANEQFF. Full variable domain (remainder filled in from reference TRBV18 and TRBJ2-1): NAGVMQNPRHLVRRRGQEARLRCSPMKGHSHVYWYRQLPEEGLKFMVYLQKENIIDESGMPKERFSAEFPKEGPSILRIQQVVRGDSAAYFCASSPGANEQFFGPGTRLTVL.